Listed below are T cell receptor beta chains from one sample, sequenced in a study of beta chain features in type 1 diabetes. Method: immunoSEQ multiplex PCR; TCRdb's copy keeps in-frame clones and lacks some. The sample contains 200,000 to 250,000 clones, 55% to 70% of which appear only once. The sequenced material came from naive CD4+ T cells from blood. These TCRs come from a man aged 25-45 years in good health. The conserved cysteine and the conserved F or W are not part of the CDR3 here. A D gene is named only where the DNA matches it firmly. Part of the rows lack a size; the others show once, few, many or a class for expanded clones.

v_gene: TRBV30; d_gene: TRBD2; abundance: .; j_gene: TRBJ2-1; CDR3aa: AWILREGSEF
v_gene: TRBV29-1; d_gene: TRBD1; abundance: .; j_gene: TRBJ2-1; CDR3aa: SVDLQGGYNEQF
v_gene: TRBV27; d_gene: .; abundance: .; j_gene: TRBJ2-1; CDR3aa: ASSLSAGGWNEQF
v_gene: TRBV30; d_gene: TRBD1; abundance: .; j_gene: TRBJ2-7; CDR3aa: AWSRTGTGPYEQY
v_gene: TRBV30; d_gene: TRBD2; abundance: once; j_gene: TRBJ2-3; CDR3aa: AWSTGTRRIRTQY
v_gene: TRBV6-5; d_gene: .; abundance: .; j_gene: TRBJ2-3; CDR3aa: ASSPAAVDTQY
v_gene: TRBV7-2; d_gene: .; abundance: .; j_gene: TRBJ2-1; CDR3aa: ASSMARDNEQF
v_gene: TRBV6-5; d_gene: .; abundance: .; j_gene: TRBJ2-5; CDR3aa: ASSFKAKETQY
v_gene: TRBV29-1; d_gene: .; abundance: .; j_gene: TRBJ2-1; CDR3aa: SVGSRAEAEQF
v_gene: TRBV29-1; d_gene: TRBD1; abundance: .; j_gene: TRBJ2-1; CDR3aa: SVTRTGGYNEQF
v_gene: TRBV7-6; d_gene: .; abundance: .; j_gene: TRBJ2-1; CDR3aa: ASSLRLGIAADEQF
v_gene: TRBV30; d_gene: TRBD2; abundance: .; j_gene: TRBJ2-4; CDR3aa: AWSVPGGRIQY
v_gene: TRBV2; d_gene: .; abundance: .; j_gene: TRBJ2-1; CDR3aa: ASRTHNEQF
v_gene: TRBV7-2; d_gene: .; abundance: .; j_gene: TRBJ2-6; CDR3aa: ASSQTLRANVLT
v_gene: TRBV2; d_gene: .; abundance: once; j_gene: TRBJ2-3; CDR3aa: ASSALSASTDTQY
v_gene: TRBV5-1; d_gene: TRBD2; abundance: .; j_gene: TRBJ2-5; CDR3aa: ASSLVPSGGPTQY
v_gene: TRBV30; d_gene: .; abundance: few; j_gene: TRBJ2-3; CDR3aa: AWSIGGGRTDTQY
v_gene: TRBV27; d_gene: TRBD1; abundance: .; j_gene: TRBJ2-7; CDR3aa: ASSLAGTGTYEQY